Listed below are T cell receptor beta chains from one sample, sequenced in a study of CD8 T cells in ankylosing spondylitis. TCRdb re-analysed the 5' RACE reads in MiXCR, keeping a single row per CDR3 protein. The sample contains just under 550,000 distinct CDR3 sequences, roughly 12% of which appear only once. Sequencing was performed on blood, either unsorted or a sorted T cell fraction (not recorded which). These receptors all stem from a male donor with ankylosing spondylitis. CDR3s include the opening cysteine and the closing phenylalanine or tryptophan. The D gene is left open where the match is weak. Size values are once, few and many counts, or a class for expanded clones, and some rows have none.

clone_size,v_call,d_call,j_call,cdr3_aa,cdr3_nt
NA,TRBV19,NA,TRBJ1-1,CASTQPGSTANTEAFF,TGTGCCAGTACTCAGCCGGGCTCCACGGCCAACACTGAAGCTTTCTTT
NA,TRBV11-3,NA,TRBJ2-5,CASSWAGDTQETQYF,TGTGCCAGCAGCTGGGCCGGGGACACCCAAGAGACCCAGTACTTC
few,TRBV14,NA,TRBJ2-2,CASLGHTGELFF,TGTGCCAGCCTCGGGCATACCGGGGAGCTGTTTTTT
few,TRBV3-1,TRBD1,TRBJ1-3,CASRDRGSSGNTIYF,TGTGCCAGCAGGGACAGGGGTAGCTCTGGAAACACCATATATTTT
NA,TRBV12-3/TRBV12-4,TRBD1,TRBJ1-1,CASSMGQGATEAFF,TGTGCCAGCAGTATGGGACAGGGGGCGACTGAAGCTTTCTTT
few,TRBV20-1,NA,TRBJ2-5,CSAATGETQYF,TGCAGTGCCGCAACGGGAGAGACCCAGTACTTC
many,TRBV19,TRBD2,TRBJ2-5,CASSRSGRVETQYF,TGTGCCAGTAGTCGAAGCGGGAGAGTGGAGACCCAGTACTTC
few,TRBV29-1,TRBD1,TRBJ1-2,CSVEGTGTGNYGYTF,TGCAGCGTTGAGGGAACCGGGACAGGGAACTATGGCTACACCTTC
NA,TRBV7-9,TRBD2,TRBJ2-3,CASSLASSGGVTDTQYF,TGTGCCAGCAGCTTAGCTTCCAGCGGGGGGGTCACAGATACGCAGTATTTT
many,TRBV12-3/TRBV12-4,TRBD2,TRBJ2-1,CASSFQAGAYEQFF,TGTGCCAGCAGTTTTCAAGCGGGAGCTTACGAGCAGTTCTTC
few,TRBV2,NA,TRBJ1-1,CASSDLGATEAFF,TGTGCCAGCAGTGATCTAGGGGCCACTGAAGCTTTCTTT
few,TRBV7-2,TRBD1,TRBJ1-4,CASSPRDSWKKLFF,TGTGCCAGCAGCCCCCGGGACAGTTGGAAAAAACTGTTTTTT
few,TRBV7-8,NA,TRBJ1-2,CASSSLATNYGYTF,TGTGCCAGCAGCTCACTGGCGACTAACTATGGCTACACCTTC
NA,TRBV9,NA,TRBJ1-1,CASSSSPNTEAFF,TGTGCCAGCAGCAGCAGTCCGAACACTGAAGCTTTCTTT
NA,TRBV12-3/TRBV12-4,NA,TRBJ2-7,CASSSPHNRVPYEQYF,TGTGCCAGCAGTTCCCCTCATAACAGGGTCCCCTACGAGCAGTACTTC
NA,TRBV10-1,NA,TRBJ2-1,CASRDSNYNEQFF,TGCGCCAGCCGGGACTCCAACTACAATGAGCAGTTCTTC
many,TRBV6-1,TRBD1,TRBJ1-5,CASSLSPGQGEPQHF,TGTGCCAGCAGTCTATCACCGGGACAGGGGGAGCCCCAGCATTTT
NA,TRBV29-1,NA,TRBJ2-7,CSVSGTGAYEQYF,TGCAGCGTTTCCGGGACCGGAGCCTACGAGCAGTACTTC
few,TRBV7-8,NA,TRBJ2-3,CASSLLSGEADTQYF,TGTGCCAGCAGCCTACTTTCGGGAGAGGCAGATACGCAGTATTTT
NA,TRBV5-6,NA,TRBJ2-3,CASSLALQGGADTQYF,TGTGCCAGCAGCTTGGCCCTCCAGGGTGGGGCAGATACGCAGTATTTT
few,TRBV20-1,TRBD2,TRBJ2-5,CSARDPGGLQETQYF,TGCAGTGCTAGAGATCCGGGAGGGCTCCAAGAGACCCAGTACTTC
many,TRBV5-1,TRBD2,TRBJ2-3,CASSLGLAGGDTQYF,TGTGCCAGCAGCTTAGGGCTAGCGGGAGGAGATACGCAGTATTTT
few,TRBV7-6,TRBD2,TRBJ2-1,CASSPQTSGRGDNEQFF,TGTGCCAGCAGCCCCCAGACTAGCGGGAGGGGAGACAATGAGCAGTTCTTC
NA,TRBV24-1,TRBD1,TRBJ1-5,CATSGRTGGGPQHF,TGTGCCACCAGTGGGCGGACAGGGGGGGGGCCCCAGCATTTT
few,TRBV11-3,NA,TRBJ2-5,CASMYQETQYF,TGTGCCAGCATGTACCAAGAGACCCAGTACTTC
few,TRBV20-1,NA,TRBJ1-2,CSAIVREHYGYTF,TGCAGTGCTATTGTCAGGGAACACTATGGCTACACCTTC
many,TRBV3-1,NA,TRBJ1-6,CASSQGVSLYNSPLHF,TGTGCCAGCAGCCAAGGGGTCAGCCTCTATAATTCACCCCTCCACTTT
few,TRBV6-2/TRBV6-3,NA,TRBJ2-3,CATLEDTQYF,TGTGCCACCCTAGAGGATACGCAGTATTTT
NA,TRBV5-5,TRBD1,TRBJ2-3,CASSRIQGANTDTQYF,TGTGCCAGCAGCAGAATACAGGGGGCGAACACAGATACGCAGTATTTT
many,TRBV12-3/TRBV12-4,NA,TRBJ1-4,CASSLRAATNEKLFF,TGTGCCAGCAGCCTAAGGGCTGCAACTAATGAAAAACTGTTTTTT
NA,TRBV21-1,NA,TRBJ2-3,CASSSDRGKDTQYF,TGTGCCAGCAGCTCGGACAGGGGAAAAGATACGCAGTATTTT
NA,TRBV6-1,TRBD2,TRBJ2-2,CASRALRAGVGGELFF,TGTGCCAGCAGGGCTCTTCGAGCGGGAGTGGGCGGGGAGCTGTTTTTT
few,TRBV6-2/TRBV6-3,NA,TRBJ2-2,CASSYSTGDQHLNTGELFF,TGTGCCAGCAGTTACTCGACAGGAGATCAACACTTGAACACCGGGGAGCTGTTTTTT
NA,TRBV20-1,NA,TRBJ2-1,CSASSAWPWDEQFF,TGCAGTGCTTCTAGCGCCTGGCCCTGGGATGAGCAGTTCTTC
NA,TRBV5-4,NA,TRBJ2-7,CASSNWQGVKDEQYF,TGTGCCAGCAGCAATTGGCAGGGAGTTAAGGACGAGCAGTACTTC
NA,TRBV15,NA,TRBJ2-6,CATSRELGRWSSGANVLTF,TGTGCCACCAGCAGAGAGTTAGGCAGGTGGTCCTCTGGGGCCAACGTCCTGACTTTC
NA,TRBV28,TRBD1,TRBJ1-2,CASGSGTGGAGGYTF,TGTGCCAGCGGTTCGGGGACAGGGGGCGCGGGGGGCTACACCTTC
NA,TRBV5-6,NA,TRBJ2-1,CATSTGAYNEQFF,TGTGCCACCTCTACGGGGGCCTACAATGAGCAGTTCTTC
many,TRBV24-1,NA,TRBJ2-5,CATSDFTGGNMETQYF,TGTGCCACCAGTGATTTTACGGGGGGCAATATGGAGACCCAGTACTTC
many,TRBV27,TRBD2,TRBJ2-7,CASSPALAGGHEQYF,TGTGCCAGCAGTCCCGCACTAGCGGGAGGCCACGAGCAGTACTTC
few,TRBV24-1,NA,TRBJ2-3,CATSVGPSTDTQYF,TGTGCCACCAGTGTGGGTCCTTCCACAGATACGCAGTATTTT
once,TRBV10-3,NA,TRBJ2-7,CAISEYEAGLNYEQYF,TGTGCCATCAGTGAGTACGAGGCAGGACTAAACTACGAGCAGTACTTC
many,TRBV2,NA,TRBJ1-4,CASKVGEFGEKLFF,TGTGCCAGCAAGGTCGGGGAGTTTGGGGAAAAACTGTTTTTT
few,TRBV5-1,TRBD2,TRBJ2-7,CASSFGGGRAYEQYF,TGCGCCAGCAGCTTCGGTGGCGGGAGGGCCTACGAGCAGTACTTC
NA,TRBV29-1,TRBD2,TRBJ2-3,CSGSGSRTDTQYF,TGCAGCGGTAGCGGGAGCCGCACAGATACGCAGTATTTT
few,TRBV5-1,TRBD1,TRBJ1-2,CASSFGGQGSGYTF,TGCGCCAGCAGCTTCGGGGGACAGGGGAGCGGCTACACCTTC
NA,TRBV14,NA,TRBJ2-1,CASSPWAYNEQFF,TGTGCCAGCAGCCCCTGGGCCTACAATGAGCAGTTCTTC
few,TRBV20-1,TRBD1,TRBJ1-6,CSARDKPPRGGNSPLHF,TGCAGTGCTAGAGATAAGCCCCCCAGGGGGGGAAATTCACCCCTCCACTTT
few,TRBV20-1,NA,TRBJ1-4,CSAREQRGPTNEKLFF,TGCAGTGCTAGAGAGCAGAGGGGACCAACTAATGAAAAACTGTTTTTT
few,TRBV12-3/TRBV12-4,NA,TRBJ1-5,CASSSAIGNQPQHF,TGTGCCAGCAGTTCCGCTATAGGCAATCAGCCCCAGCATTTT
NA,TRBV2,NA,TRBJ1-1,CASSEIRSTEAFF,TGTGCCAGCAGTGAAATAAGAAGCACTGAAGCTTTCTTT